This entry is about one T cell receptor (beta chain). As yet, its antigen is unknown. The entry originates in a study of T cells and Merkel cell carcinoma outcomes. The study, taken as a whole, reports: Repertoire plus T-cell density reportedly predicted Merkel cell carcinoma outcomes.

Profiling relied on immunoSEQ multiplex PCR, and the TCRdb table lists in-frame clones only, not all of them. The repertoire has more than 7,500 clones, less than 90% of them found once; the top ten carry about 2.2%. The CDR3 is made up of 16 amino acids. Germline values: CDR1 SGHRS, CDR2 YFSETQ. V lost 0 bases, J lost 8 bases, and 9 bases stayed unmatched. Sequenced: tumor tissue from Merkel cell carcinoma. The receptor's source is a human donor with Merkel cell carcinoma. The chain joins TRBV5-1 to TRBJ2-1, with TRBD2 matching over 9 bases. CDR3 sequence: CASSLGSLAGRHEQFF. CDR3 in DNA: TGCGCCAGCAGCTTGGGTTCTCTAGCGGGGAGGCATGAGCAGTTCTTC.